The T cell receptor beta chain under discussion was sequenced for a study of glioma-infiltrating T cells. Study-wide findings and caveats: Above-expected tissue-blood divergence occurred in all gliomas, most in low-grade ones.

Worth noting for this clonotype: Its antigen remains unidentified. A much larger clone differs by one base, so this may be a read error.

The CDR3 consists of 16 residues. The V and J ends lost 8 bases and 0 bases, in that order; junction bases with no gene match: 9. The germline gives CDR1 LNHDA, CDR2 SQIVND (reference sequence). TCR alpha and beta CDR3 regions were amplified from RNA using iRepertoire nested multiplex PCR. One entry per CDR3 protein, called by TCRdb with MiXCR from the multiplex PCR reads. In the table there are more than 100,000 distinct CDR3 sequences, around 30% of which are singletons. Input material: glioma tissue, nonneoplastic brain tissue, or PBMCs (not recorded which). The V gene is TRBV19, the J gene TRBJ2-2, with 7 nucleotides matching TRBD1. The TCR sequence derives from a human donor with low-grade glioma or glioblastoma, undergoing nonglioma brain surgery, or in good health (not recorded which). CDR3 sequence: CASCRKQGTNTGELFF. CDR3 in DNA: TGTGCCAGTTGTCGTAAACAGGGGACGAACACCGGGGAGCTGTTTTTT.